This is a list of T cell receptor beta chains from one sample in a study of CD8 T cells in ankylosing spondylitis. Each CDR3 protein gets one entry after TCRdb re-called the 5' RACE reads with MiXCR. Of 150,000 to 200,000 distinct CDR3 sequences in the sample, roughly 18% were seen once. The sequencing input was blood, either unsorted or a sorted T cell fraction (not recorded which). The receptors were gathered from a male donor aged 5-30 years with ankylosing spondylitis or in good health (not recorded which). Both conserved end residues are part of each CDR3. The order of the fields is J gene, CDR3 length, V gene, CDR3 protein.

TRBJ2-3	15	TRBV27	CASSPRRAVTDTQYF
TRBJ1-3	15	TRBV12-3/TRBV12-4	CASSPRDISGNTIYF
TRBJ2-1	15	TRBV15	CATSSRLVGGNEQFF
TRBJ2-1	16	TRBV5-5	CASSLVASGSMGEQFF
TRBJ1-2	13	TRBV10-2	CASSAQGIYGYTF
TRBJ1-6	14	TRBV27	CASSPYAFGSPLHF
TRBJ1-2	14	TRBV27	CASSLEGGNYGYTF
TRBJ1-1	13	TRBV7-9	CASSFMSSTEAFF
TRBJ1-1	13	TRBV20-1	CSATPQGAGVAFF
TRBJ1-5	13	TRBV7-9	CASSLVGNSPQHF
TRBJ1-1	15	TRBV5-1	CASSLGGGAGTEAFF
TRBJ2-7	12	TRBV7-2	CASSLTDYEQYF
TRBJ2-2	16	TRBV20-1	CSAPQRASGGTGELFF
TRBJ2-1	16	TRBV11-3	CASSPAGDRGFGEQFF
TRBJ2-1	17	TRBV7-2	CASSASPRGSSYNEQFF
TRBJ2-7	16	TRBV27	CASSLKSDRVINEQYF
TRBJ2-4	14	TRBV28	CAGTSTRAKNIQYF
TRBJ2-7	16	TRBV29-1	CSVERGLAGSSYEQYF
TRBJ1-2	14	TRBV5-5	CASSLVGANYGYTF
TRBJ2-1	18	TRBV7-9	CASSTYGLAGSSYNEQFF
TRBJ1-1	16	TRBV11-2	CASSLEARRRNTEAFF
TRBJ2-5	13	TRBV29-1	CSVTDSLPGTQYF
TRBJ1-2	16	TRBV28	CASSLGAGAQSYGYTF
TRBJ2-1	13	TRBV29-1	CSVVTERFDEQFF
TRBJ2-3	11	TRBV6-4	CASGTADTQYF
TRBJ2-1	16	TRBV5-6	CASSSPMEAKYNEQFF
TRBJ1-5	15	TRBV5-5	CASSSGQGQVQPQHF
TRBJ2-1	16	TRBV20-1	CSAKKRERGSYNEQFF
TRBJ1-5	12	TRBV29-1	CSVGTGGQPQHF
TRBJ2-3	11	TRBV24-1	CATSQTDTQYF
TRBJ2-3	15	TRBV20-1	CSARWLAGVTDTQYF
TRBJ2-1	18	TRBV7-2	CASSLDPRTSGRASEQFF
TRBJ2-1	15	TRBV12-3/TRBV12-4	CASSLTSGSWDEQFF